This TCR beta chain emerged from a study of blood T cell repertoires in COVID-19. Study-wide context: PBMCs, B-cell-depleted T cells, or T cells were the source of the cDNA or gDNA that made up the material.

Cohorts were assigned according to the clinical history that participants reported. CDR1 LNHNV and CDR2 YYDKDF come from the germline V gene (reference sequence). This CDR3 region has 17 residues. The V and J ends lost 5 bases and 0 bases, in that order; junction bases with no gene match: 7. Only in-frame clones appear in the TCRdb table, and some are missing; sequencing was by immunoSEQ multiplex PCR. Of 150,000 to 200,000 clones in the sample, roughly nine tenths were seen once. The receptor comes from a woman in her forties or fifties who had recovered from COVID-19. The rearrangement uses TRBV15 and TRBJ2-6; 7 nucleotides match TRBD2. Input material: PBMCs or T cells enriched from blood (not recorded which). CDR3 sequence reads: CATSALRGGSGANVLTF. As DNA, the CDR3 is TGTGCCACCAGCGCGCTCCGCGGGGGCTCTGGGGCCAACGTCCTGACTTTC.